One sample yielded the 11 T cell receptor beta chains listed below, sequenced in a study of shared clonotypes between healthy human individuals. The table came from immunoSEQ multiplex PCR; TCRdb's copy has only in-frame clones and leaves some out. The sample contains some 100,000 clones, 68% of which appear only once. The sequenced sample consisted of memory CD8+ T cells sorted from blood. Subset given: CD45RO+ cells pooled with CCR7-negative TemRA cells. These receptors were taken from a woman younger than 45 in good health.

The chain employs TRBV27 and TRBJ1-5; D remains ambiguous. CDR1 is MNHEY, CDR2 SMNVEV, per germline (reference sequence). The CDR3 runs 16 residues. Trimming took off 5 bases at V and 2 bases at J, with 16 bases between the two ends. This CDR3 reads CASSPSQVGGNQPQHF. The DNA of the CDR3 is TGTGCCAGCAGTCCATCCCAAGTCGGTGGCAATCAGCCCCAGCATTTT.

The chain combines TRBV4-2 with TRBJ2-7; 9 bases are a match to TRBD2. V dropped 0 bases and J dropped 3; count of bases not matched to a gene: 6. Germline V gene data show CDR1 as LGHNA and CDR2 as YNFKEQ. CDR3 length: 16 amino acids. In nucleotides, the CDR3 is TGTGCCAGCAGCCAAGAACTAGCGGGCTCAAACTACGAGCAGTACTTC. It is translated as CASSQELAGSNYEQYF.

This chain uses TRBV11-2 with TRBJ2-1; D may be TRBD1 or TRBD2 (5 bases each). Germline loops: CDR1 SGHAT, CDR2 FQNNGV. Trimming took 2 bases from V and 6 from J, leaving 14 bases between them. The CDR3 contains 15 residues. CDR3 in DNA: TGTGCCAGCAGCTTATTTGGGGGAGCCCTCAATGAGCAGTTCTTC. Its translation: CASSLFGGALNEQFF.

V and J are TRBV19 and TRBJ2-3; the D gene could be TRBD1 or TRBD2 (5 bases each). The V and J ends lost 5 bases and 4 bases respectively, with 13 bases between them. The CDR3 extends over 14 amino acids. The germline CDR1 and CDR2 sequences are LNHDA and SQIVND (reference sequence). CDR3 coding DNA: TGTGCCAGTAGTTCGGCCCCGGGACCAGATACGCAGTATTTT. It encodes CASSSAPGPDTQYF.

Here the CDR3 reads CASSESWGPYEQYF. CDR3 bases: TGTGCCAGCAGTGAATCGTGGGGACCTTACGAGCAGTACTTC. V usage is TRBV6-1 and J usage is TRBJ2-7, with D tentatively TRBD1 or TRBD2 (5 bases each). Germline values: CDR1 MNHNS, CDR2 SASEGT. Trimming stripped 2 bases from V and 4 bases from J, with 12 bases between. CDR3 size: 14 residues.

This clone was counted many times. The V and J genes are TRBV27 and TRBJ2-7; 7 bases align to TRBD1. J was trimmed by 4 bases and V by 4 bases; bases with no gene match: 4. Germline CDR1 MNHEY, CDR2 SMNVEV (reference sequence). The CDR3 is made up of 13 amino acids. The CDR3 DNA is TGTGCCAGCAGTTCACAGGGGTGGTACGAGCAGTACTTC. The encoded protein is CASSSQGWYEQYF.

V is TRBV28 and J is TRBJ1-1, with D uncertain. Per the germline V gene, CDR1 is MDHEN and CDR2 is SYDVKM. The CDR3 has 15 residues. Trimming left V 3 bases short and J 9 bases short, with 20 bases between. CDR3 residues: CASSFGPPSRGQAFF. The CDR3 DNA reads as TGTGCCAGCAGTTTCGGTCCTCCCTCTCGGGGTCAAGCTTTCTTT.

The chain links TRBV4-2 to TRBJ2-2; tentative D call: TRBD2 (6 bases). The germline V gene has CDR1 LGHNA and CDR2 YNFKEQ. This CDR3 region has 15 residues. V lost 7 bases and J lost 3, with 15 bases in between. The CDR3 sequence is CASTSRERDTGELFF. The DNA for the CDR3 is TGTGCCAGCACGAGCCGGGAGCGAGACACCGGGGAGCTGTTTTTT.

The chain's CDR3 is CASSLDGSYEQYF. In DNA, the CDR3 is TGTGCCAGCAGTTTGGACGGTTCCTACGAGCAGTACTTC. V is TRBV28 and J is TRBJ2-7; no clear D. This CDR3 has 13 amino acids. Germline CDR1 and CDR2: MDHEN and SYDVKM. Trimming left V 3 bases short and J 1 base short, with 7 bases between.

This clone was detected a few times. V is TRBV2 and J is TRBJ2-7, with 7 bases aligning to TRBD2. CDR1 SNHLY and CDR2 FYNNEI come from the germline V gene. The CDR3 contains 15 residues. With 6 bases clipped from V and 2 bases from J, the junction kept 10 bases outside the gene matches. CDR3 bases: TGTGCCAGCAGCGCCATGGCTAGCGGCGCCTACGAGCAGTACTTC. Translation gives CASSAMASGAYEQYF.

This clone has at least ten counts. The J gene is TRBJ1-2, the V gene TRBV18; TRBD1 is a possible D gene (5 bases). V was pared by 3 bases and J by 4 bases, with 12 bases between. This CDR3 contains 14 residues. Germline-derived CDR1 and CDR2 are KGHSH and LQKENI. The CDR3 protein is CASSPGGLTYGYTF. The CDR3 nucleotides read TGTGCCAGCTCACCCGGGGGACTGACCTATGGCTACACCTTC.